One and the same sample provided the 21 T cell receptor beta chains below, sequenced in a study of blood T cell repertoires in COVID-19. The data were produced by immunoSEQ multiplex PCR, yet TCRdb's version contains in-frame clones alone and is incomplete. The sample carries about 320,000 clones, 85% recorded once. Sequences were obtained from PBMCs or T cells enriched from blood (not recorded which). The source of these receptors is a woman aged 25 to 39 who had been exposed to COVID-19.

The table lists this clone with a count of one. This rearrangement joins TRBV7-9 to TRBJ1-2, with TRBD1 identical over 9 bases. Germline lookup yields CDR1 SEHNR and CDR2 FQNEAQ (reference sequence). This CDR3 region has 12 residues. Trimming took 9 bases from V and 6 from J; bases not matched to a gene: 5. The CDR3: CASYTGGNGYTF. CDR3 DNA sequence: TGTGCCAGTTACACAGGGGGCAATGGCTACACCTTC.

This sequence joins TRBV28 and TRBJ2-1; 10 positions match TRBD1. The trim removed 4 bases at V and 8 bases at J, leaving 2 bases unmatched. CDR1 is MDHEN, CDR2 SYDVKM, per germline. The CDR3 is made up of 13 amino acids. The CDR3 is CASSSGQGDEQFF. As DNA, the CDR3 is TGTGCCAGCAGTTCCGGACAGGGGGATGAGCAGTTCTTC.

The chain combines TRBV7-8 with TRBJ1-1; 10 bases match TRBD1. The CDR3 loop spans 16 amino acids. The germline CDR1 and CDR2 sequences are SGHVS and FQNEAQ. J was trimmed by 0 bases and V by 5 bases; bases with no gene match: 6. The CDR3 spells CASSLRDRGLNTEAFF. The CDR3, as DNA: TGTGCCAGCAGCCTTCGGGACAGGGGTTTGAACACTGAAGCTTTCTTT.

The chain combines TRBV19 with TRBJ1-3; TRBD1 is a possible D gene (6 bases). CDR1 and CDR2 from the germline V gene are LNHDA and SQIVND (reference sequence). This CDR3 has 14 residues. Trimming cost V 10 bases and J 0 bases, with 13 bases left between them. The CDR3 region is CATTLTGSGNTIYF. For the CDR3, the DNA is TGTGCCACTACATTGACAGGCTCTGGAAACACCATATATTTT.

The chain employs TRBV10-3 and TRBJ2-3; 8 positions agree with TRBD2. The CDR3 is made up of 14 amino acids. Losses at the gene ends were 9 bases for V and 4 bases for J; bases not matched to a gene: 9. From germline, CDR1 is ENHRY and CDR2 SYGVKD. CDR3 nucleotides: TGTGCCATTGCCAGCGGGAGTGGATCAGATACGCAGTATTTT. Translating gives CAIASGSGSDTQYF.

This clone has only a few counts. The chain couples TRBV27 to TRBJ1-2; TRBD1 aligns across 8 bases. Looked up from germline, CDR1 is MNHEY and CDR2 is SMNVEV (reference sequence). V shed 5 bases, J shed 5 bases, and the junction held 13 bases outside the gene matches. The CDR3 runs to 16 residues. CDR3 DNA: TGTGCCAGCAGTCAAGAACCGGGACAGGCCTCATATGGCTACACCTTC. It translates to CASSQEPGQASYGYTF.

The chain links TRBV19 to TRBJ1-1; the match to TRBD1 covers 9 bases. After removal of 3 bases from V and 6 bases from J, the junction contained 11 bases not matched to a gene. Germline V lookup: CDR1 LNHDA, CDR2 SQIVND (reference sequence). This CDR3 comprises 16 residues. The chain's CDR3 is CASSITGGAGFAEAFF. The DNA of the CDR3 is TGTGCCAGTAGTATTACAGGGGGCGCAGGTTTCGCTGAAGCTTTCTTT.

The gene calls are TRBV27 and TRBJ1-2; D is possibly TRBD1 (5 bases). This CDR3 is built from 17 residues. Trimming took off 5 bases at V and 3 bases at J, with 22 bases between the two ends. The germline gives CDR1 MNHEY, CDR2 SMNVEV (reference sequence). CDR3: CASSPLGSRGEDYGYTF. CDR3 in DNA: TGTGCCAGCAGTCCCTTAGGATCTCGGGGGGAGGACTATGGCTACACCTTC.

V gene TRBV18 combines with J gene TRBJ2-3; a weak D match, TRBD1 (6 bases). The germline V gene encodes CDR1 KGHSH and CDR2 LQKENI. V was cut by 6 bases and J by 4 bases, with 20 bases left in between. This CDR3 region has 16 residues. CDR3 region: CASSFDDRTIPDTQYF. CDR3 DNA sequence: TGTGCCAGCTCCTTTGATGACAGGACGATCCCAGATACGCAGTATTTT.

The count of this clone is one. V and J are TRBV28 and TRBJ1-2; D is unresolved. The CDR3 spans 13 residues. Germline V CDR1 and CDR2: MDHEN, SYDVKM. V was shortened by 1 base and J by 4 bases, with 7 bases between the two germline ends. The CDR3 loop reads CASSLSGGYGYTF. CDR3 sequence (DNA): TGTGCCAGCAGTTTATCAGGAGGCTATGGCTACACCTTC.

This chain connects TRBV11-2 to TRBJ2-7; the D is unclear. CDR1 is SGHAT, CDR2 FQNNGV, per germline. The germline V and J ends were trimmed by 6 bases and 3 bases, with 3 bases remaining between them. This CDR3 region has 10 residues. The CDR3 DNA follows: TGTGCCAGCAGACACTACGAGCAGTACTTC. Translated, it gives CASRHYEQYF.

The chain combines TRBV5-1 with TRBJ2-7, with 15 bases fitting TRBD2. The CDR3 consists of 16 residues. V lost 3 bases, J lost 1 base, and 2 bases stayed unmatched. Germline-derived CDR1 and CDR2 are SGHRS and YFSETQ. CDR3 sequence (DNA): TGCGCCAGCAGCTCAGGACTAGCGGGGGGGTCCTACGAGCAGTACTTC. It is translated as CASSSGLAGGSYEQYF.

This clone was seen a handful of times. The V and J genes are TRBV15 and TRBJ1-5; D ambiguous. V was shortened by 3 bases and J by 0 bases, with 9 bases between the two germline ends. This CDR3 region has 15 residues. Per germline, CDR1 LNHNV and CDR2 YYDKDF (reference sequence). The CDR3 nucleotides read TGTGCCACCAGCAGGAACGGTAATAGCAATCAGCCCCAGCATTTT. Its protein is CATSRNGNSNQPQHF.

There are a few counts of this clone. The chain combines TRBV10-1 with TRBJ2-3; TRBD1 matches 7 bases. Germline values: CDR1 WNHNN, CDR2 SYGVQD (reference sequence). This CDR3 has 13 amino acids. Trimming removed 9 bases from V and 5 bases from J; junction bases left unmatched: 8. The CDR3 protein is CARTGNMQDTQYF. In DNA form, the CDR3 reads TGCGCCAGGACAGGGAATATGCAAGATACGCAGTATTTT.

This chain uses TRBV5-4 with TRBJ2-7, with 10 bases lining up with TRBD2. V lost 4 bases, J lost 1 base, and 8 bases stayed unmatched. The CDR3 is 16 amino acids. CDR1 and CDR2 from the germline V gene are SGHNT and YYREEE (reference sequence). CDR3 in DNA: TGTGCCAGCAGCCCGGGGGTTAGCGGGGGGTCCTACGAGCAGTACTTC. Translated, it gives CASSPGVSGGSYEQYF.

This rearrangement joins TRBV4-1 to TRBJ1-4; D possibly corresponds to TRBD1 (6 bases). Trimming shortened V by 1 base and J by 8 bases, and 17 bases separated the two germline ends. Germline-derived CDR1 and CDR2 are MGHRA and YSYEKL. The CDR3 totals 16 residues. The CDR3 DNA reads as TGCGCCAGCAGCCAAGGTACAGGGAATTTGGGGGAAAAACTGTTTTTT. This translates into CASSQGTGNLGEKLFF.

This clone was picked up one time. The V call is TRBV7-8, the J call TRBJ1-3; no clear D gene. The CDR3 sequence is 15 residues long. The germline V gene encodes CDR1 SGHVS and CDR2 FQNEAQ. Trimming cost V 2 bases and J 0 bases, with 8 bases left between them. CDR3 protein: CASSLSGSSGNTIYF. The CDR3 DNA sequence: TGTGCCAGCAGCTTAAGCGGGAGCTCTGGAAACACCATATATTTT.

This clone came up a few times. In DNA, the CDR3 is TGTGCCAGCAGTGAAGCGCGCCAAACCACTGAAGCTTTCTTT. It codes for CASSEARQTTEAFF. J is TRBJ1-1 and V is TRBV6-1; no definite D call. Trimming removed 0 bases from V and 4 bases from J, with 9 bases in between. Germline V gene data show CDR1 as MNHNS and CDR2 as SASEGT. The CDR3 spans 14 residues.

DNA for the CDR3: TGTGCCAGTAGCCCTAGGGGGACAGGGGTTAACTATGGCTACACCTTC. As protein: CASSPRGTGVNYGYTF. This chain connects TRBV19 to TRBJ1-2; 10 bases fit TRBD1. Trimming cost V 6 bases and J 1 base; bases outside gene matches: 8. The CDR3 has 16 residues. Germline-derived CDR1 and CDR2 are LNHDA and SQIVND (reference sequence). The full variable domain, with the rest looked up from reference TRBV19 and TRBJ1-2, is DGGITQSPKYLFRKEGQNVTLSCEQNLNHDAMYWYRQDPGQGLRLIYYSQIVNDFQKGDIAEGYSVSREKKESFPLTVTSAQKNPTAFYLCASSPRGTGVNYGYTFGSGTRLTVV.

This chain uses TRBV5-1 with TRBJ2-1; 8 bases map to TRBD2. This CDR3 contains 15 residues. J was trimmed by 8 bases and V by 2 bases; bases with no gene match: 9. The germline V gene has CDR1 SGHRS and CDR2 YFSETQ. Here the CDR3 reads CASSLAGTSRDEQFF. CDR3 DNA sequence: TGCGCCAGCAGCTTAGCCGGGACTAGTAGAGATGAGCAGTTCTTC.

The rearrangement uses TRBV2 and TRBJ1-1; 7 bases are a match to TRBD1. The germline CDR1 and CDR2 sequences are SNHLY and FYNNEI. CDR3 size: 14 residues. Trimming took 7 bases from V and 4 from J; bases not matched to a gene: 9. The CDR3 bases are TGTGCCAGCACCTCAGACAGGGTGGTCACTGAAGCTTTCTTT. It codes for CASTSDRVVTEAFF. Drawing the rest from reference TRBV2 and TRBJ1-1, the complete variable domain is EPEVTQTPSHQVTQMGQEVILRCVPISNHLYFYWYRQILGQKVEFLVSFYNNEISEKSEIFDDQFSVERPDGSNFTLKIRSTKLEDSAMYFCASTSDRVVTEAFFGQGTRLTVV.